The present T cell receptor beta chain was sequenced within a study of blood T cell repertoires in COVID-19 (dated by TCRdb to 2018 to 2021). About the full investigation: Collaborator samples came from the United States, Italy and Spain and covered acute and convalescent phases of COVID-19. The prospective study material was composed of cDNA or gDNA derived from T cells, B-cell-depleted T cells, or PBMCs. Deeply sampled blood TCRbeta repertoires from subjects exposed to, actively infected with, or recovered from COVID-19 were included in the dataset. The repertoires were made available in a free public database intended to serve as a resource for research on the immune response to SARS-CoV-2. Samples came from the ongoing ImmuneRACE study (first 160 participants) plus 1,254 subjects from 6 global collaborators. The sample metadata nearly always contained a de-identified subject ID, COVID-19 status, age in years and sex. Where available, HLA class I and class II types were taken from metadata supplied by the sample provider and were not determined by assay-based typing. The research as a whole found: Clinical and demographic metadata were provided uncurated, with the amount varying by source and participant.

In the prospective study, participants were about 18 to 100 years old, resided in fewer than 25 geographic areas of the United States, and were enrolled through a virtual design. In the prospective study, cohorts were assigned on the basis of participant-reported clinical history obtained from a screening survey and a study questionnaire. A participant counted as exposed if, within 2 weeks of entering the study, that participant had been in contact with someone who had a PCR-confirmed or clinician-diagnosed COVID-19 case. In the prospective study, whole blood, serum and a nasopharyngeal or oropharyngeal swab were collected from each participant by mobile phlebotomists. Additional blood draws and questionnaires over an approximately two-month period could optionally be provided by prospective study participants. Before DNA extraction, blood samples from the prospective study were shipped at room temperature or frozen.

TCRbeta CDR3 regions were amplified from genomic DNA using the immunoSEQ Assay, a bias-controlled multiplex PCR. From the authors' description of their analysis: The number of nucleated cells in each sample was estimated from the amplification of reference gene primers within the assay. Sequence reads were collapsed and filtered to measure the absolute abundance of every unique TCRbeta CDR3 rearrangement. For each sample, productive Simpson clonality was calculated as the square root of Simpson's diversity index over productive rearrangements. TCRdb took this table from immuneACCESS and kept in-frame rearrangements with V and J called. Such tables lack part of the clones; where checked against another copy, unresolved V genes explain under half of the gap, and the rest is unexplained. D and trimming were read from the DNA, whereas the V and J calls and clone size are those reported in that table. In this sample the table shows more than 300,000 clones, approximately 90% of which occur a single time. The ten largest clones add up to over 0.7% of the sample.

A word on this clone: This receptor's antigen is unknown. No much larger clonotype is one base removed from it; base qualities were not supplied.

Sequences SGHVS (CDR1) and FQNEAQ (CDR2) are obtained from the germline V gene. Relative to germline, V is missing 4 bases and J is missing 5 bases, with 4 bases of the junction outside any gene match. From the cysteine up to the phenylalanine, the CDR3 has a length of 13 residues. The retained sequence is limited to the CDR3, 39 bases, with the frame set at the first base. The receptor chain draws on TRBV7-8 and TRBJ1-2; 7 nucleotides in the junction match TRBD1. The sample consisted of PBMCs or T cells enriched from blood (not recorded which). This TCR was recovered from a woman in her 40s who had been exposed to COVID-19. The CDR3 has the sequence CASSSGQRYGYTF. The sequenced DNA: TGTGCCAGCAGCTCGGGACAGAGATATGGCTACACCTTC.